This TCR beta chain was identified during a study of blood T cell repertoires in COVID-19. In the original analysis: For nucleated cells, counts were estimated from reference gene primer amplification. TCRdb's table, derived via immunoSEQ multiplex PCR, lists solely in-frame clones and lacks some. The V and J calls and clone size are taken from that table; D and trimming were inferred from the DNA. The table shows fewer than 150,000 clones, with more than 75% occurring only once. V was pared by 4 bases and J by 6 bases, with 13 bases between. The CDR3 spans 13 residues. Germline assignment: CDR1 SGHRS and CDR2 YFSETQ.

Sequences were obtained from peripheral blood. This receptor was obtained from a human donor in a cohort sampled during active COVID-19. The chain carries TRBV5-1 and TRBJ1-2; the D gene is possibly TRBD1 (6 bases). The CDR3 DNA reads TGCGCCAGCAGCCAGTCCGGGACAAATGGCTACACCTTC. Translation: CASSQSGTNGYTF.